The 8 T cell receptor beta chains listed next were all sequenced from one sample in a study of T cells in localized non-small cell lung cancer. The assay was immunoSEQ multiplex PCR, and TCRdb's table has in-frame clones only and misses some. The sample lists nearly 25,000 clones, around 87% occurring once. The sample consisted of peripheral blood, taken before any cancer treatment. The receptors come from a male donor at least 60 years old with stage II squamous cell lung carcinoma.

The rearrangement links TRBV4-2 to TRBJ1-5; TRBD1 might be the D (5 bases). V was trimmed by 0 bases and J by 6 bases, leaving 12 bases between them. The CDR3 extends over 15 amino acids. CDR1 and CDR2 from the germline V gene are LGHNA and YNFKEQ. CDR3 residues: CASSQEYGGAQPQHF. CDR3 in DNA: TGTGCCAGCAGCCAAGAATATGGAGGGGCTCAGCCCCAGCATTTT.

J is TRBJ2-1 and V is TRBV7-9; possibly TRBD1 for D (6 bases). Per the germline V gene, CDR1 is SEHNR and CDR2 is FQNEAQ (reference sequence). Trimming left V 2 bases short and J 7 bases short, with 15 bases between. CDR3 size: 15 residues. The CDR3 DNA reads TGTGCCAGCAGCTTAAGACTGACAGGTGGAAATGAGCAGTTCTTC. It specifies CASSLRLTGGNEQFF. Combining the CDR3 with reference TRBV7-9 and TRBJ2-1 gives the whole variable domain DTGVSQNPRHKITKRGQNVTFRCDPISEHNRLYWYRQTLGQGPEFLTYFQNEAQLEKSRLLSDRFSAERPKGSFSTLEIQRTEQGDSAMYLCASSLRLTGGNEQFFGPGTRLTVL.

The chain links TRBV6-5 to TRBJ1-5; maybe TRBD1 (5 bases). Trimming cost V 5 bases and J 6 bases, with 11 bases left between them. This CDR3 has 13 residues. Per the germline V gene, CDR1 is MNHEY and CDR2 is SVGAGI. The CDR3, as DNA: TGTGCCAGCAGTAATCAGGGTTCTCAGCCCCAGCATTTT. It encodes CASSNQGSQPQHF.

The chain joins TRBV6-1 to TRBJ2-2; 8 nucleotides line up with TRBD1. J was trimmed by 4 bases and V by 6 bases; bases with no gene match: 4. The CDR3 extends over 14 amino acids. Germline CDR1 reads MNHNS; CDR2 reads SASEGT. The DNA for the CDR3 is TGTGCCAGCAGGGGACAGGTATCCACCGGGGAGCTGTTTTTT. This sequence encodes CASRGQVSTGELFF.

The rearrangement uses TRBV9 and TRBJ1-3, with D possibly TRBD1 on 5 matching bases. Looked up from germline, CDR1 is SGDLS and CDR2 is YYNGEE. Trimming stripped 4 bases from V and 3 bases from J, with 17 bases between. CDR3 length: 16 amino acids. CDR3 coding DNA: TGTGCCAGCAGCCCCGGTGGGGCTGGTGTTGGAAACACCATATATTTT. Translation: CASSPGGAGVGNTIYF.

The V call is TRBV29-1, the J call TRBJ1-2; D might be TRBD1 (5 bases). This CDR3 is built from 12 residues. Germline-derived CDR1 and CDR2 are SQVTM and ANQGSEA. V was trimmed by 2 bases and J by 7 bases, leaving 11 bases between them. Here the CDR3 reads CSVEWGGGGYTF. In nucleotides, the CDR3 is TGCAGCGTTGAATGGGGGGGAGGTGGCTACACCTTC.

A single count supports this clone. The chain uses TRBV2 and TRBJ2-5, with D possibly TRBD1 on 5 matching bases. Germline-derived CDR1 and CDR2 are SNHLY and FYNNEI. The CDR3 is 15 residues long. V was shortened by 2 bases and J by 5 bases, with 15 bases between the two germline ends. The CDR3 bases are TGTGCCAGCAGTGAACTAACAGCAGGGATCGAGACCCAGTACTTC. This translates into CASSELTAGIETQYF.

The chain couples TRBV2 to TRBJ2-5; no clear D. Trimming pared 5 bases from V and 1 base from J, leaving 8 bases between. The CDR3 runs to 13 residues. Germline V CDR1 and CDR2: SNHLY, FYNNEI. CDR3 residues: CASSMDGQETQYF. The CDR3 DNA is TGTGCCAGCAGTATGGACGGCCAAGAGACCCAGTACTTC.